The TCR beta chain described here comes from a study of blood T cell repertoires in COVID-19. About the study: COVID-19 samples collected from the United States, Italy and Spain covered acute and convalescent phases.

CDR3 size: 16 residues. Per the germline V gene, CDR1 is MNHEY and CDR2 is SVGEGT. Losses at the gene ends were 2 bases for V and 0 bases for J; bases not matched to a gene: 5. Sequencing used immunoSEQ multiplex PCR; TCRdb keeps in-frame clones, though not all of them. The sample contains more than 90,000 clones, approximately 81% of which appear only once. The sequence was collected from a man between 35 and 55 years old with acute or convalescent COVID-19. The sequenced sample consisted of peripheral blood. The genes are TRBV6-2 or TRBV6-3 and TRBJ2-3; 7 bases are shared with TRBD1. Here the CDR3 reads CASSYRGLASTDTQYF. CDR3 in DNA: TGTGCCAGCAGTTACAGGGGGCTAGCTAGCACAGATACGCAGTATTTT.